Below are 32 T cell receptor beta chains sequenced from a single sample in a study of a mutant IDH1 vaccine in newly diagnosed glioma. Time point noted: week 47, end of study. It was 300 ug of mutant IDH1 20-mer peptide that made up each vaccine dose, given with topical imiquimod. No antigen has been identified for these receptors. Sequencing was performed with immunoSEQ multiplex PCR; in TCRdb, only in-frame clones are kept and a portion is missing. The data contain over 75,000 clones, approximately 80% of them singletons. Material: PBMCs, obtained from a glioma patient whose treatment included an IDH1 peptide vaccine. The receptors were gathered from a man between 40 and 49 years old with glioma.

V and J are TRBV7-2 and TRBJ1-2; the D is unclear. CDR1 is SGHTA and CDR2 is FQGNSA in the germline V gene. There are 16 residues in the CDR3. V was shortened by 1 base and J by 0 bases, with 12 bases between the two germline ends. The CDR3: CASSLVTVGTNYGYTF. The CDR3 coding sequence is TGTGCCAGCAGCTTAGTAACGGTGGGAACTAACTATGGCTACACCTTC.

This clone was recorded only once. The chain recombines TRBV7-2 with TRBJ2-7; 11 nucleotides align to TRBD1. V was pared by 6 bases and J by 6 bases, with 7 bases of the junction left unmatched. The CDR3 sequence is 14 residues long. Germline V lookup: CDR1 SGHTA, CDR2 FQGNSA. The CDR3 nucleotides read TGTGCCAGCAGGTTACCGGGACAGGGGGTCGAGCAGTACTTC. Translating gives CASRLPGQGVEQYF.

The CDR3 DNA reads TGCGCCAGCGCCAACTCCGGGGCTCAAGGTCTAGGTCAGTTCTTC. Amino acid sequence: CASANSGAQGLGQFF. V gene TRBV5-1 combines with J gene TRBJ2-1, with D perhaps TRBD1 or TRBD2 (5 bases each). The germline gives CDR1 SGHRS, CDR2 YFSETQ. The CDR3 spans 15 residues. V gave up 7 bases and J gave up 13 bases, with 27 bases separating them.

The rearrangement links TRBV7-8 to TRBJ2-5; a weak D match, TRBD2 (6 bases). Trimming removed 3 bases from V and 5 bases from J, with 13 bases in between. Germline CDR1 reads SGHVS; CDR2 reads FQNEAQ. CDR3 length: 14 residues. CDR3 coding DNA: TGTGCCAGCAGCTTTGGAGGGAGTAGGGAGACCCAGTACTTC. Protein: CASSFGGSRETQYF.

V gene TRBV11-3 combines with J gene TRBJ2-1, with 9 bases identical to TRBD2. From germline, CDR1 is SGHNT and CDR2 YENEEA. With V trimmed by 0 bases and J by 7 bases, 4 bases remained unmatched. The length of the CDR3 is 15 residues. CDR3 sequence: CASSLDPGLANEQFF. The CDR3 nucleotides read TGTGCCAGCAGCTTAGACCCCGGACTAGCGAATGAGCAGTTCTTC.

The chain has TRBV7-2 and TRBJ1-6; TRBD1 might be the D (5 bases). V lost 1 base and J 8 bases, leaving 12 bases between the germline ends. This CDR3 contains 15 residues. CDR1 and CDR2 from the germline V gene are SGHTA and FQGNSA. This chain's CDR3 is CASSLESDSYSPLHF. The CDR3 nucleotides read TGTGCCAGCAGCTTAGAGAGCGACAGCTATTCACCCCTCCACTTT.

J is TRBJ2-6 and V is TRBV5-1; D tentatively reads TRBD1 or TRBD2 (6 bases each). Germline values: CDR1 SGHRS, CDR2 YFSETQ. The ends were cut back, 0 bases at V and 4 bases at J, with 17 bases in the middle. The CDR3 extends over 18 amino acids. CDR3 in amino acids: CASSLEGGVLAGANVLTF. CDR3 nucleotides: TGCGCCAGCAGCTTGGAAGGGGGTGTACTAGCCGGGGCCAACGTCCTGACTTTC.

In this sample, this clone turned up a few times. This sequence joins TRBV5-4 and TRBJ2-7, with D possibly matching TRBD2 (5 bases). Trimming removed 4 bases at V and 3 bases at J, with 17 bases between. Germline CDR1 reads SGHNT; CDR2 reads YYREEE (reference sequence). The CDR3 is made up of 15 amino acids. CDR3 loop: CASSPGLGESYEQYF. The DNA of the CDR3 is TGTGCCAGCAGCCCCGGACTGGGAGAAAGCTACGAGCAGTACTTC.

In nucleotides, the CDR3 is TGCGCCAGCAGCCAGGAGACAGGAGCTGCTAACTATGGCTACACCTTC. It is translated as CASSQETGAANYGYTF. V gene TRBV4-3 combines with J gene TRBJ1-2; D perhaps matches TRBD1 (6 bases). Between the trimmed V and J ends, which lost 3 bases and 0 bases, there was a span of 14 bases. CDR3 size: 16 residues. The germline CDR1 and CDR2 sequences are LGHNA and YSLEER.

This clone was seen just once. This CDR3 reads CASSGGDRGRAFF. The CDR3 DNA reads as TGTGCCAGCAGTGGGGGGGACAGGGGAAGAGCTTTCTTT. The J gene is TRBJ1-1, the V gene TRBV2; 10 nucleotides match TRBD1. The germline V gene encodes CDR1 SNHLY and CDR2 FYNNEI. CDR3 length: 13 residues. The junction had 6 bases not matched to a gene; V was cut back by 4 bases and J by 10 bases.

The V gene is TRBV7-9, the J gene TRBJ2-1, with a possible D match to TRBD2 (5 bases). V was pared by 5 bases and J by 2 bases, with 16 bases between. This CDR3 is built from 16 residues. Germline-derived CDR1 and CDR2 are SEHNR and FQNEAQ (reference sequence). The CDR3 DNA reads TGTGCCAGCAGCCCCGGAGGCCTCCCCCCCTACAATGAGCAGTTCTTC. Protein sequence: CASSPGGLPPYNEQFF.

The genes are TRBV7-2 and TRBJ2-7, with 10 bases lining up with TRBD2. The CDR3 has 16 amino acids. Germline CDR1 is SGHTA and CDR2 is FQGNSA. V shed 3 bases, J shed 1 base, and the junction held 6 bases outside the gene matches. CDR3 protein: CASSFASGSPSYEQYF. CDR3 nucleotides: TGTGCCAGCAGCTTCGCTAGCGGGAGTCCGTCCTACGAGCAGTACTTC.

V gene TRBV4-2 combines with J gene TRBJ1-1, with no clear D. Trimming removed 1 base at V and 6 bases at J, with 3 bases between. The CDR3 has 11 residues. Germline lookup yields CDR1 LGHNA and CDR2 YNFKEQ. CDR3 residues: CASSQGPEAFF. CDR3 DNA: TGTGCCAGCAGCCAAGGCCCTGAAGCTTTCTTT.

The chain combines TRBV7-2 with TRBJ1-1, with D unresolved. Germline values: CDR1 SGHTA, CDR2 FQGNSA. The CDR3 contains 12 residues. Between the trimmed V and J ends, which lost 2 bases and 4 bases, there was a span of 5 bases. The DNA of the CDR3 is TGTGCCAGCAGCTTACATAGCACTGAAGCTTTCTTT. It is translated as CASSLHSTEAFF.

V gene TRBV7-8 combines with J gene TRBJ2-5; 8 positions match TRBD1. The CDR3 spans 14 residues. Germline loops: CDR1 SGHVS, CDR2 FQNEAQ. J was trimmed by 4 bases and V by 5 bases; bases with no gene match: 6. For the CDR3, the DNA is TGTGCCAGCAGCCCTCTCACAGGGGGAGAGACCCAGTACTTC. Translation: CASSPLTGGETQYF.

The chain employs TRBV28 and TRBJ2-3; D unclear. Trimming took off 2 bases at V and 1 base at J, with 16 bases between the two ends. Germline assignment: CDR1 MDHEN and CDR2 SYDVKM. This CDR3 contains 17 residues. The CDR3 region is CASSLITFRPGTDTQYF. The CDR3 region has the DNA TGTGCCAGCAGTTTAATCACCTTCAGGCCGGGCACAGATACGCAGTATTTT.

This clone turned up a few times. The chain uses TRBV30 and TRBJ1-1; unclear D gene. From germline, CDR1 is GTSNPN and CDR2 SVGIG (reference sequence). With 2 bases removed from V and 1 base from J, the gap between germline ends came to 8 bases. This CDR3 spans 13 amino acids. The CDR3 nucleotides are TGTGCCTGGAGTCCGAAAAGGAACACTGAAGCTTTCTTT. Translation gives CAWSPKRNTEAFF.

The CDR3 nucleotides read TGCAGCGTTGCGCCAGGGGCCGGGTACGAGCAGTACTTC. Its protein is CSVAPGAGYEQYF. The V gene is TRBV29-1, the J gene TRBJ2-7; a weak D match, TRBD1 (6 bases). With 4 bases removed from V and 4 bases from J, the gap between germline ends came to 14 bases. CDR3 size: 13 residues. Germline V gene sequence: CDR1 SQVTM, CDR2 ANQGSEA.

CDR3 residues: CASSFSLNEQYF. CDR3 bases: TGTGCCAGCAGCTTCTCTTTAAACGAGCAGTACTTC. The V call is TRBV13, the J call TRBJ2-7; D ambiguous. Germline values: CDR1 PRHDT, CDR2 FYEKMQ (reference sequence). V lost 3 bases, J lost 5 bases, and 8 bases lay in between. The CDR3 runs 12 residues. Full variable domain (missing parts from reference TRBV13 and TRBJ2-7): AAGVIQSPRHLIKEKRETATLKCYPIPRHDTVYWYQQGPGQDPQFLISFYEKMQSDKGSIPDRFSAQQFSDYHSELNMSSLELGDSALYFCASSFSLNEQYFGPGTRLTVT.

The V gene is TRBV28, the J gene TRBJ2-1; 11 nucleotides agree with TRBD2. V was clipped by 7 bases and J by 1 base; unmatched bases: 6. The CDR3 contains 16 residues. CDR1 is MDHEN, CDR2 SYDVKM, per germline. Here the CDR3 reads CASTRLAGPSYNEQFF. In DNA form, the CDR3 reads TGTGCCAGCACGCGACTAGCGGGGCCGTCCTACAATGAGCAGTTCTTC.

The chain carries TRBV19 and TRBJ1-2; no clear D gene. The CDR3 consists of 15 residues. Germline CDR1 is LNHDA and CDR2 is SQIVND (reference sequence). The V gene lost 3 bases and the J gene lost 5 bases, with 16 bases spanning the gap. In DNA, the CDR3 is TGTGCCAGTAGTATCCCACTACGACTGGAATATGGCTACACCTTC. Encoded protein: CASSIPLRLEYGYTF.

The chain is built from TRBV25-1 and TRBJ2-7; D is perhaps TRBD2 (5 bases). Germline CDR1 is MGHDK and CDR2 is SYGVNS. The CDR3 sequence is 12 residues long. The V end lost 6 bases, the J end lost 4 bases, and 10 bases lay between the germline ends. The CDR3 DNA sequence: TGTGCCAGCAGAGGAGGTATATACGAGCAGTACTTC. It is translated as CASRGGIYEQYF.

By share, this clone ranks as medium-sized. This rearrangement joins TRBV9 to TRBJ1-1; D call uncertain. The CDR3 extends over 15 amino acids. The germline gives CDR1 SGDLS, CDR2 YYNGEE. V lost 4 bases to trimming and J lost 5 bases, with 18 bases between them. As DNA, the CDR3 is TGTGCCAGCAGCCGCGGAACATTAGGAGAGACTGAAGCTTTCTTT. Protein: CASSRGTLGETEAFF.

This clone was seen more than once but under ten times. This rearrangement joins TRBV4-3 to TRBJ2-1, with 7 nucleotides matching TRBD2. In germline, CDR1 is LGHNA, CDR2 YSLEER. J was trimmed by 3 bases and V by 0 bases; bases with no gene match: 5. This CDR3 region has 16 residues. Written as DNA, the CDR3 is TGCGCCAGCAGCCAAGATGGGGGGGGAGTCTACAATGAGCAGTTCTTC. Protein: CASSQDGGGVYNEQFF.

The genes are TRBV6-5 and TRBJ2-2; D uncertain. This CDR3 spans 12 amino acids. Per germline, CDR1 MNHEY and CDR2 SVGAGI. Trimming left V 5 bases short and J 8 bases short, with 9 bases between. The CDR3 spells CASSRPVGELFF. The CDR3 region has the DNA TGTGCCAGCAGTAGACCTGTGGGGGAGCTGTTTTTT.

The chain recombines TRBV4-3 with TRBJ1-1; the D gene is possibly TRBD1 (6 bases). V lost 3 bases and J lost 5, with 10 bases in between. The germline CDR1 and CDR2 sequences are LGHNA and YSLEER. The CDR3 has 13 residues. Written as DNA, the CDR3 is TGCGCCAGCAGCCAGCTAGGGGGAACTGAAGCTTTCTTT. Translated: CASSQLGGTEAFF.

This clone has a single count. The chain uses TRBV18 and TRBJ1-1; 7 nucleotides line up with TRBD1. With 4 bases clipped from V and 2 bases from J, the junction kept 10 bases outside the gene matches. This CDR3 comprises 16 residues. Germline V gene data show CDR1 as KGHSH and CDR2 as LQKENI. The CDR3 bases are TGTGCCAGCTCACAGAGTGGACAGGCGCTTAACACTGAAGCTTTCTTT. It yields the protein CASSQSGQALNTEAFF.

This clone was counted once. The chain links TRBV13 to TRBJ2-7; a possible D gene is TRBD2 (6 bases). Germline CDR1 PRHDT, CDR2 FYEKMQ (reference sequence). The V and J ends lost 0 bases and 7 bases respectively, with 16 bases between them. CDR3 size: 15 residues. The CDR3 loop reads CASSLGVGGVREQYF. The CDR3 coding sequence is TGTGCCAGCAGCTTAGGGGTTGGAGGGGTAAGGGAGCAGTACTTC.

The chain carries TRBV7-2 and TRBJ1-2; D uncertain. The length of the CDR3 is 14 residues. V was clipped by 7 bases and J by 5 bases, with 17 bases between them. The V gene's germline CDR1 is SGHTA and CDR2 FQGNSA. The CDR3 nucleotides are TGTGCCAGCACCCGCAGCCGGGAACCATATGGCTACACCTTC. This sequence encodes CASTRSREPYGYTF.

The genes are TRBV14 and TRBJ2-7, with a possible D match to TRBD2 (6 bases). V dropped 2 bases and J dropped 0 bases, with 14 bases sitting between them. Germline lookup yields CDR1 SGHDN and CDR2 FVKESK. The CDR3 has 16 residues. In DNA form, the CDR3 reads TGTGCCAGCAGCCAACAGGGCGGGGTCAGCTCCTACGAGCAGTACTTC. It yields the protein CASSQQGGVSSYEQYF.

The gene calls are TRBV19 and TRBJ1-1; D unclear. The CDR3 runs to 12 residues. Trimming took off 7 bases at V and 3 bases at J, with 9 bases between the two ends. Germline V gene data show CDR1 as LNHDA and CDR2 as SQIVND (reference sequence). The CDR3 region has the DNA TGTGCCAGTAACACAGCTTACACTGAAGCTTTCTTT. Its translation: CASNTAYTEAFF. Looking up the rest from reference TRBV19 and TRBJ1-1 gives the full variable domain: DGGITQSPKYLFRKEGQNVTLSCEQNLNHDAMYWYRQDPGQGLRLIYYSQIVNDFQKGDIAEGYSVSREKKESFPLTVTSAQKNPTAFYLCASNTAYTEAFFGQGTRLTVV.

In this sample, this clone turned up once. J is TRBJ1-2 and V is TRBV18, with 7 nucleotides matching TRBD1. Germline V gene sequence: CDR1 KGHSH, CDR2 LQKENI. This CDR3 is built from 13 residues. Losses at the gene ends were 5 bases for V and 2 bases for J; bases not matched to a gene: 2. The CDR3 nucleotides read TGTGCCAGCTCAATGGACAGGAACTATGGCTACACCTTC. Its translation: CASSMDRNYGYTF. The whole variable domain, remainder taken from reference TRBV18 and TRBJ1-2, is NAGVMQNPRHLVRRRGQEARLRCSPMKGHSHVYWYRQLPEEGLKFMVYLQKENIIDESGMPKERFSAEFPKEGPSILRIQQVVRGDSAAYFCASSMDRNYGYTFGSGTRLTVV.